This TCR beta chain stems from a study of cytomegalovirus exposure and HLA in healthy donors. Study summary: About 84% of 350 to 400 genotyped donors fell in the Caucasian-associated ancestry cluster.

The PCR contained 60 Vbeta and 13 Jbeta primers. Produced via immunoSEQ multiplex PCR; TCRdb's table is partial and in-frame only. This table holds roughly 150,000 clones, 75% to 90% found once. CDR1 and CDR2 (germline): SGHRS, YFSETQ. Trimming cost V 0 bases and J 7 bases, with 13 bases left between them. The CDR3 runs 15 residues. The study's findings and limits: CMV antigen specificity was confirmed in vitro for a few CMV-associated chains. Overall, about 160 TCR beta chains were annotated as cytomegalovirus-associated.

Every donor was a healthy person donating bone marrow. To note about this clone: The antigen remains undetermined.

The chain links TRBV5-1 to TRBJ1-4, with a tentative D call TRBD1 (5 bases). The sequencing input was PBMCs. This TCR was sampled from a female donor in good health and CMV-seronegative. The DNA for the CDR3 is TGCGCCAGCAGCTTGGGTCAGGGTCAAGGTGAAAAACTGTTTTTT. This sequence encodes CASSLGQGQGEKLFF.